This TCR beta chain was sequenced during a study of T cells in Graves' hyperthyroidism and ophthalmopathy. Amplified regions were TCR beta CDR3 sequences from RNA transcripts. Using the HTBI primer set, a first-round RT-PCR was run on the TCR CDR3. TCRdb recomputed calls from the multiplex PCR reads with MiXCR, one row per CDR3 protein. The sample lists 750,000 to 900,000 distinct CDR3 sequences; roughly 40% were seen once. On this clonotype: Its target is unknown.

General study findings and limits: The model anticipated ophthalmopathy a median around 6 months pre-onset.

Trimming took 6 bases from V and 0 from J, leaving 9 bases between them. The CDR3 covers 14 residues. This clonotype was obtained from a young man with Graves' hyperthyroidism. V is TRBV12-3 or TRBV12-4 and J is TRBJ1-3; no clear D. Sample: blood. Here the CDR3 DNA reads TGTGCCAGCAGGGACCTGAGCTCTGGAAACACCATATATTTT. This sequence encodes CASRDLSSGNTIYF.